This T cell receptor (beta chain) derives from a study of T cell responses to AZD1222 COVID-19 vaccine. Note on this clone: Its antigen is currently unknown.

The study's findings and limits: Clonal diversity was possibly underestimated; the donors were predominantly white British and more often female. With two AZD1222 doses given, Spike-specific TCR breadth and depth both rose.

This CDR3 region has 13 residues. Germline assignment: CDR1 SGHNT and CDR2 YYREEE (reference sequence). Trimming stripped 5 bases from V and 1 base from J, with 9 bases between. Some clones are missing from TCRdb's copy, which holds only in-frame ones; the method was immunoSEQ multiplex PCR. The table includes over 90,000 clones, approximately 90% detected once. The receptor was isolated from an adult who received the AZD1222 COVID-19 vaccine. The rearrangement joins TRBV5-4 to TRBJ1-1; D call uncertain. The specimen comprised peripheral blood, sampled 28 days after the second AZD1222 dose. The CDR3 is CASSWEENTEAFF. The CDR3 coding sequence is TGTGCCAGCAGTTGGGAAGAGAACACTGAAGCTTTCTTT.